The entry that follows covers one T cell receptor beta chain sequence. The assay was immunoSEQ multiplex PCR, and TCRdb's table has in-frame clones only and misses some. The table records 20,000 or so clones, around 90% of them present only once. The entry originates in a study of chemoradiotherapy in HPV16-positive cancers. The V end was cut by 0 bases, the J end by 5 bases, with 13 bases between. CDR1 is MNHNS, CDR2 SASEGT, per germline. The CDR3 is 15 amino acids. The chain uses TRBV6-1 and TRBJ1-2; a weak D match, TRBD1 (5 bases). The origin of this receptor is a human donor with HPV-associated anogenital cancer. The sample here was blood, taken from a patient who underwent chemoradiotherapy. DNA of the CDR3: TGTGCCAGCAGTGAAGCCCGGGACTCGGTATATGGCTACACCTTC. Translation: CASSEARDSVYGYTF.